This T cell receptor beta chain was identified during a study of human T cells and chemical hapten exposure. The CDR3 length is 15 residues. Germline V gene lookup returns CDR1 MNHEY and CDR2 SVGAGI. V was trimmed by 6 bases and J by 0 bases, leaving 13 bases between them. The time point was: pre-sensitization, week 0. Treatment specified: therapeutic diphenylcyclopropenone sensitization with weekly scalp DPC. TCRdb called the RACE reads again in MiXCR, with one record for every CDR3 protein. This table has more than 300,000 distinct CDR3 sequences, 4% to 6% appearing once. This clonotype has at least ten counts.

The TCR sequence derives from a woman aged 50 to 60 with alopecia areata. Some clones in this sample may be carry-over from other donors' samples. The chain carries TRBV6-5 and TRBJ2-3; the D call may be TRBD1 or TRBD2 (5 bases each). This sample comprised whole blood, obtained in connection with sensitization to the hapten diphenylcyclopropenone (DPC). The CDR3 region is CASSGTFTSTDTQYF. The CDR3 DNA follows: TGTGCCAGCAGCGGGACGTTTACTAGCACAGATACGCAGTATTTT.